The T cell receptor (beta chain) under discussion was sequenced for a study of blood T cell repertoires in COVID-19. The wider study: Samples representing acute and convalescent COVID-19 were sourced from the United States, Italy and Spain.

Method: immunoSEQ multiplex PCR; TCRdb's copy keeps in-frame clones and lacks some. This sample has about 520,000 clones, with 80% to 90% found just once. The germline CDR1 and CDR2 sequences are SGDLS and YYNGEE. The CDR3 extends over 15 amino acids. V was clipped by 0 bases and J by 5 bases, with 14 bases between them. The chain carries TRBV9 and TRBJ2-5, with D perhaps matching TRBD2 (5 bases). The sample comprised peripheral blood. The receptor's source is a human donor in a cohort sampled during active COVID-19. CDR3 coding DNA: TGTGCCAGCAGCGTAGATTCGTCCGGGGAGGAGACCCAGTACTTC. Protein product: CASSVDSSGEETQYF. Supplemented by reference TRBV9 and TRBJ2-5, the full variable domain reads DSGVTQTPKHLITATGQRVTLRCSPRSGDLSVYWYQQSLDQGLQFLIQYYNGEERAKGNILERFSAQQFPDLHSELNLSSLELGDSALYFCASSVDSSGEETQYFGPGTRLLVL.